These 23 T cell receptor beta chains were all obtained from the same sample, sequenced in a study of blood T cell repertoires in COVID-19. Measured with immunoSEQ multiplex PCR; TCRdb has only the in-frame clones, and not every one. The sample yields about 51,000 clones, about 86% seen once. Sequencing was performed on peripheral blood. These receptors were taken from a man in his sixties with acute or convalescent COVID-19.

The chain employs TRBV3-1 (or the pseudogene TRBV3-2) and TRBJ2-1; a possible D gene is TRBD2 (6 bases). Germline V lookup: CDR1 LGHDT, CDR2 YNNKEL (reference sequence). Trimming removed 4 bases from V and 3 bases from J, with 10 bases in between. The CDR3 has 14 residues. This CDR3 is CASSLAELYNEQFF. The CDR3 DNA reads TGTGCCAGCAGCCTAGCGGAGCTCTACAATGAGCAGTTCTTC.

This sequence joins TRBV9 and TRBJ2-7; 7 positions agree with TRBD2. Germline V gives CDR1 SGDLS, CDR2 YYNGEE. The CDR3 sequence is 14 residues long. V gave up 0 bases and J gave up 7 bases; unmatched junction bases: 7. CDR3 DNA: TGTGCCAGCAGCGTAGGCGCGGGAGCAGGGGAGCAGTACTTC. As protein: CASSVGAGAGEQYF.

The rearrangement uses TRBV5-1 and TRBJ2-5, with TRBD1 matching 7 bases. The CDR3 length is 14 residues. CDR1 is SGHRS, CDR2 YFSETQ, per germline. V dropped 5 bases and J dropped 2; count of bases not matched to a gene: 6. The CDR3 DNA follows: TGCGCCAGCAGGGGACAGCCCAGTCAAGAGACCCAGTACTTC. Encoded protein: CASRGQPSQETQYF.

The V gene is TRBV5-6, the J gene TRBJ2-7, with 7 positions matching TRBD1. This CDR3 comprises 13 residues. V trimming: 2 bases; J trimming: 2 bases; junction bases outside the gene matches: 1. Germline V lookup: CDR1 SGHDT, CDR2 YYEEEE. CDR3 nucleotide sequence: TGTGCCAGCAGCTTTGGGACAGCCTACGAGCAGTACTTC. It codes for CASSFGTAYEQYF.

The V call is TRBV4-3, the J call TRBJ1-2, with a tentative D call TRBD1 (6 bases). Germline CDR1 LGHNA, CDR2 YSLEER. The CDR3 covers 15 residues. Deletions cut 1 base from V and 5 bases from J, with 14 bases between. DNA for the CDR3: TGCGCCAGCAGCCAAGGAGGGGGGGGGAATTATGGCTACACCTTC. Translation gives CASSQGGGGNYGYTF.

This clone is medium-sized by share. This rearrangement joins TRBV4-3 to TRBJ1-2, with D tentatively TRBD1 (6 bases). Germline values: CDR1 LGHNA, CDR2 YSLEER. Trimming removed 0 bases from V and 1 base from J, with 21 bases in between. The CDR3 has 19 residues. The CDR3 DNA sequence: TGCGCCAGCAGCCAAGATCATATCAGGGGCCGTCCTAATAACTATGGCTACACCTTC. The encoded protein is CASSQDHIRGRPNNYGYTF.

This clone has a handful of counts. The DNA of the CDR3 is TGTGCCAGTAGTGACAGGGTATCGGAAGCTTTCTTT. This translates into CASSDRVSEAFF. V gene TRBV19 combines with J gene TRBJ1-1, with 7 bases identical to TRBD1. The V and J ends lost 5 bases and 8 bases, in that order; junction bases with no gene match: 5. Per the germline V gene, CDR1 is LNHDA and CDR2 is SQIVND (reference sequence). The CDR3 covers 12 residues.

The gene calls are TRBV5-1 and TRBJ2-5, with no clear D. V lost 0 bases to trimming and J lost 3 bases, with 6 bases between them. In germline, CDR1 is SGHRS, CDR2 YFSETQ. There are 13 residues in the CDR3. DNA for the CDR3: TGCGCCAGCAGCTTGGGGCAGGAAGAGACCCAGTACTTC. It specifies CASSLGQEETQYF.

The gene calls are TRBV7-6 and TRBJ2-3; 8 nucleotides match TRBD2. This CDR3 is 17 amino acids long. Losses at the gene ends were 0 bases for V and 4 bases for J; bases not matched to a gene: 9. Germline-derived CDR1 and CDR2 are SGHVS and FNYEAQ. Written as DNA, the CDR3 is TGTGCCAGCAGCTTAGCGTCTCCAGGGCGGGGGGCAGATACGCAGTATTTT. It encodes CASSLASPGRGADTQYF.

V and J are TRBV15 and TRBJ1-4, with 8 bases fitting TRBD1. Germline V gene lookup returns CDR1 LNHNV and CDR2 YYDKDF (reference sequence). The CDR3 runs 15 residues. V was pared by 2 bases and J by 7 bases, with 6 bases of the junction left unmatched. The CDR3 sequence is CATSRNRQGTEKLFF. The CDR3 bases are TGTGCCACCAGCAGAAATCGACAGGGGACTGAAAAACTGTTTTTT.

The count of this clone is one. The chain recombines TRBV5-1 with TRBJ2-5; 7 bases match TRBD1. J was trimmed by 6 bases and V by 3 bases; bases with no gene match: 11. CDR3 length: 15 residues. Germline-derived CDR1 and CDR2 are SGHRS and YFSETQ. CDR3 residues: CASSSRGTEPKTQYF. For the CDR3, the DNA is TGCGCCAGCAGCTCCAGGGGGACGGAACCAAAGACCCAGTACTTC.

This chain joins TRBV19 and TRBJ1-5; D is unclear. Per the germline V gene, CDR1 is LNHDA and CDR2 is SQIVND (reference sequence). Deletions cut 4 bases from V and 3 bases from J, with 10 bases between. CDR3 size: 14 residues. The CDR3 sequence is CASSRSGFNQPQHF. Written as DNA, the CDR3 is TGTGCCAGTAGTAGGTCCGGGTTCAATCAGCCCCAGCATTTT.

The chain recombines TRBV5-1 with TRBJ2-3, with unresolved D. The V end lost 1 base, the J end lost 1 base, and 16 bases lay between the germline ends. Germline CDR1 SGHRS, CDR2 YFSETQ. CDR3 length: 17 amino acids. CDR3 sequence reads: CASSLSNFQQGTDTQYF. The CDR3 DNA reads TGCGCCAGCAGCTTGTCAAATTTTCAGCAGGGCACAGATACGCAGTATTTT.

In DNA, the CDR3 is TGCGCCAGCAGCTTGACACGGCCGGGGGTAAAGGGTGAGGGTGCGGGAGCTTTCTTT. It specifies CASSLTRPGVKGEGAGAFF. The V gene is TRBV5-1, the J gene TRBJ1-1; a weak D match, TRBD1 (5 bases). Trimming removed 1 base at V and 10 bases at J, with 32 bases between. The CDR3 consists of 19 residues. Per the germline V gene, CDR1 is SGHRS and CDR2 is YFSETQ.

The V call is TRBV28, the J call TRBJ2-7; a possible D gene is TRBD2 (6 bases). Germline V gene data show CDR1 as MDHEN and CDR2 as SYDVKM. This CDR3 contains 13 residues. Trimming shortened V by 3 bases and J by 4 bases, and 10 bases separated the two germline ends. The CDR3 here is CASSFRGGYEQYF. CDR3 DNA sequence: TGTGCCAGCAGTTTCCGGGGAGGATACGAGCAGTACTTC.

This clone appeared a few times. The V call is TRBV27, the J call TRBJ2-1; no definite D call. The CDR3 is 16 residues long. Germline CDR1 MNHEY, CDR2 SMNVEV (reference sequence). V gave up 0 bases and J gave up 0 bases, with 9 bases separating them. The CDR3 DNA follows: TGTGCCAGCAGTTTATCGTACAGTATCTCCTACAATGAGCAGTTCTTC. It yields the protein CASSLSYSISYNEQFF.

This clone appeared once. V is TRBV5-4 and J is TRBJ2-5; 14 nucleotides line up with TRBD2. This CDR3 comprises 17 residues. With 4 bases clipped from V and 5 bases from J, the junction kept 10 bases outside the gene matches. Looked up from germline, CDR1 is SGHNT and CDR2 is YYREEE (reference sequence). CDR3 coding DNA: TGTGCCAGCAGCCCGCGACTAGCGGGAGGGCCGGAGGAGACCCAGTACTTC. It is translated as CASSPRLAGGPEETQYF.

V usage is TRBV12-5 and J usage is TRBJ2-1; D not certain. The CDR3 runs 14 residues. Germline V gene lookup returns CDR1 LGHNT and CDR2 FRNRAP. V lost 2 bases, J lost 9 bases, and 14 bases lay in between. The CDR3 region has the DNA TGTGCTAGTGGTTTGCCCGCTCACGACTCTGAGCAGTTCTTC. Its protein is CASGLPAHDSEQFF.

This clone showed up just a few times. The gene calls are TRBV5-5 and TRBJ1-4; perhaps TRBD1 as D (5 bases). The V end was cut by 1 base, the J end by 8 bases, with 15 bases between. The CDR3 spans 15 residues. The V gene's germline CDR1 is SGHKS and CDR2 YYEKEE (reference sequence). The CDR3 DNA reads as TGTGCCAGCAGCTTGAAGGGGTCCTTCAACGAAAAACTGTTTTTT. Amino acids: CASSLKGSFNEKLFF.

A single count supports this clone. The chain is built from TRBV18 and TRBJ1-1; 9 bases agree with TRBD1. The CDR3 is 13 residues long. CDR1 and CDR2 (germline): KGHSH, LQKENI. Trimming took 3 bases from V and 5 from J; bases not matched to a gene: 1. CDR3 sequence reads: CASSPDRGTEAFF. CDR3 sequence (DNA): TGTGCCAGCTCACCGGACAGGGGAACTGAAGCTTTCTTT.

This chain uses TRBV4-3 with TRBJ2-3, with TRBD2 matching over 7 bases. The V segment lost 4 bases and the J segment 4 bases; nucleotides outside the gene matches: 5. The CDR3 is 14 residues long. Germline V gene data show CDR1 as LGHNA and CDR2 as YSLEER. The CDR3 nucleotides read TGCGCCAGCAGCCGGGCTAGCGGACCAGATACGCAGTATTTT. Encoded protein: CASSRASGPDTQYF.

This clone is a singleton in its sample. The chain employs TRBV7-6 and TRBJ1-2; TRBD1 matches 11 bases. Per germline, CDR1 SGHVS and CDR2 FNYEAQ. There are 16 residues in the CDR3. V gave up 3 bases and J gave up 8 bases; unmatched junction bases: 11. The CDR3 is CASSFWRTGGAEGYTF. The CDR3 nucleotides are TGTGCCAGCAGCTTTTGGAGGACAGGGGGCGCAGAGGGCTACACCTTC.

This clone has a handful of counts. The rearrangement links TRBV25-1 to TRBJ1-3; possibly TRBD1 for D (6 bases). The V gene's germline CDR1 is MGHDK and CDR2 SYGVNS. CDR3 length: 15 residues. The V gene lost 4 bases and the J gene lost 1 base, with 11 bases spanning the gap. The CDR3 sequence is CASSANTGSGNTIYF. The CDR3 DNA reads TGTGCCAGCAGTGCAAATACAGGGTCTGGAAACACCATATATTTT.